This note documents a single T cell receptor beta chain sequence. This sample is drawn from a study of CD8 T cells in Susac syndrome. Sequencing of TCR beta was performed on blood CD8+ T cells and on blood CD4+ T cells. The controls, all healthy donors, were matched for age and sex. RNA was extracted with the RNeasy kit, and a quantity of roughly 0.5 to 1 ug was reverse transcribed using random hexamers. Using its own MiXCR run on the immunoSEQ multiplex PCR reads, TCRdb lists one record per CDR3 protein. This table has 150,000 to 200,000 distinct CDR3 sequences, roughly 93% appearing once. In germline, CDR1 is SGHTA, CDR2 FQGNSA. V was pared by 8 bases and J by 5 bases, with 21 bases between. The CDR3 has 15 residues.

The specimen sequenced was CD4+ T cells from PBMCs. V and J are TRBV7-2 and TRBJ1-2, with D perhaps matching TRBD1 (5 bases). The source is a human donor in good health. CDR3 nucleotides: TGTGCCAGCCAGTCGCGGGGGGGTTTTGGGTATGGCTACACCTTC. Amino acids: CASQSRGGFGYGYTF.